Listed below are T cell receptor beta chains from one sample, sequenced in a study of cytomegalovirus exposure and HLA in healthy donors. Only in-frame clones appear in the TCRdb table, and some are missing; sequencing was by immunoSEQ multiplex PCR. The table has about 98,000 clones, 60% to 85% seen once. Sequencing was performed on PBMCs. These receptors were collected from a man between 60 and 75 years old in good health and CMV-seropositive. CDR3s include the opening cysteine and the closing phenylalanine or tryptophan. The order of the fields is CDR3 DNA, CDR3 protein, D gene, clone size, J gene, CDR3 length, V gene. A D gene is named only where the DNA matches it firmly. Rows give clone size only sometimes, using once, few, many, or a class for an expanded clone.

cdr3_nt: TGTGCCTGGAGCGGGACAGGGGTTACCGGGGAGCTGTTTTTT
cdr3_aa: CAWSGTGVTGELFF
d_call: TRBD1
clone_size: .
j_call: TRBJ2-2
cdr3_length: 14
v_call: TRBV30

cdr3_nt: TGTGCCAGCAGCCGTGACAGGGGGCGGGTGGAGACCCAGTACTTC
cdr3_aa: CASSRDRGRVETQYF
d_call: TRBD1
clone_size: .
j_call: TRBJ2-5
cdr3_length: 15
v_call: TRBV5-4

cdr3_nt: TGTTCCAGCGGGTCGTTCAGGTCTGAACTCTATGGCTACACCTTC
cdr3_aa: CSSGSFRSELYGYTF
d_call: .
clone_size: .
j_call: TRBJ1-2
cdr3_length: 15
v_call: TRBV7-9

cdr3_nt: TGTGCCAGCAGCTCAGGGGTGAGCACAGATACGCAGTATTTT
cdr3_aa: CASSSGVSTDTQYF
d_call: .
clone_size: few
j_call: TRBJ2-3
cdr3_length: 14
v_call: TRBV5-8

cdr3_nt: TGTGCCAGCGGAGAGCCTGAAGCTTTCTTT
cdr3_aa: CASGEPEAFF
d_call: .
clone_size: .
j_call: TRBJ1-1
cdr3_length: 10
v_call: TRBV9

cdr3_nt: TGTGCCAGCAGCTTAAGGTCGAGTGTGGGGGGGCCGAACTCCAATGAGCAGTTCTTC
cdr3_aa: CASSLRSSVGGPNSNEQFF
d_call: .
clone_size: .
j_call: TRBJ2-1
cdr3_length: 19
v_call: TRBV7-6

cdr3_nt: TGTGCTAGCAGTTTAACCTACGAGCAGTACTTC
cdr3_aa: CASSLTYEQYF
d_call: .
clone_size: .
j_call: TRBJ2-7
cdr3_length: 11
v_call: TRBV6-6

cdr3_nt: TGTGCCATCAGTGATTGGAGGATTTCCTACGAGCAGTACTTC
cdr3_aa: CAISDWRISYEQYF
d_call: .
clone_size: few
j_call: TRBJ2-7
cdr3_length: 14
v_call: TRBV10-3

cdr3_nt: TGCGCCAGCAGTCATGCCAGGGCGAAATACGAGCAGTACTTC
cdr3_aa: CASSHARAKYEQYF
d_call: .
clone_size: once
j_call: TRBJ2-7
cdr3_length: 14
v_call: TRBV23-1

cdr3_nt: TGTGCCAGCAGCTCCTTAGGGGGAGGGGGACAGGGCTCTGAAGCTTTCTTT
cdr3_aa: CASSSLGGGGQGSEAFF
d_call: TRBD1
clone_size: .
j_call: TRBJ1-1
cdr3_length: 17
v_call: TRBV7-9

cdr3_nt: TGTGCCAGCAGTGAAGGACAGGGGGCCTATTATGGCTACACCTTC
cdr3_aa: CASSEGQGAYYGYTF
d_call: TRBD1
clone_size: .
j_call: TRBJ1-2
cdr3_length: 15
v_call: TRBV6-1

cdr3_nt: TGTGCCAGCAGCCCTCCGACAGGGCCCACCGGGGAGCTGTTTTTT
cdr3_aa: CASSPPTGPTGELFF
d_call: TRBD1
clone_size: .
j_call: TRBJ2-2
cdr3_length: 15
v_call: TRBV9

cdr3_nt: TGTGCCACCCTCCCGGGGACAGGGTTCACAGATACGCAGTATTTT
cdr3_aa: CATLPGTGFTDTQYF
d_call: TRBD1
clone_size: .
j_call: TRBJ2-3
cdr3_length: 15
v_call: TRBV6-1

cdr3_nt: TGTGCCAGTAGTATAGCGGGGTCAACTAATGAAAAACTGTTTTTT
cdr3_aa: CASSIAGSTNEKLFF
d_call: .
clone_size: .
j_call: TRBJ1-4
cdr3_length: 15
v_call: TRBV19

cdr3_nt: TGTGCCAGCAGCCCCGCAGGGGTGGCGGAAGAAAAACTGTTTTTT
cdr3_aa: CASSPAGVAEEKLFF
d_call: .
clone_size: .
j_call: TRBJ1-4
cdr3_length: 15
v_call: TRBV7-2

cdr3_nt: TGCGCCAGCAGCTTGAGACCAACGGGAGGGGGAATGACCTACGAGCAGTACTTC
cdr3_aa: CASSLRPTGGGMTYEQYF
d_call: TRBD2
clone_size: .
j_call: TRBJ2-7
cdr3_length: 18
v_call: TRBV5-1

cdr3_nt: TGCGCCAGCAGCCAAGATGGAAGTCGGGACTATGGCTACACCTTC
cdr3_aa: CASSQDGSRDYGYTF
d_call: .
clone_size: .
j_call: TRBJ1-2
cdr3_length: 15
v_call: TRBV5-5

cdr3_nt: TGTGCCAGCAGCGACAGCCCAGGGTACGAGCAGTACTTC
cdr3_aa: CASSDSPGYEQYF
d_call: .
clone_size: .
j_call: TRBJ2-7
cdr3_length: 13
v_call: TRBV11-3

cdr3_nt: TGTGCCAGTAGTACACCCGGGACAGGGATCGCCGGGGAGCTGTTTTTT
cdr3_aa: CASSTPGTGIAGELFF
d_call: TRBD1
clone_size: .
j_call: TRBJ2-2
cdr3_length: 16
v_call: TRBV19

cdr3_nt: TGTGCCAGCAGTTTTCAGGGAGGATACGAGCAGTACTTC
cdr3_aa: CASSFQGGYEQYF
d_call: .
clone_size: .
j_call: TRBJ2-7
cdr3_length: 13
v_call: TRBV27

cdr3_nt: TGTGCCAGCAGACTCGGGACAGGGCTTCAGCCCCAGCATTTT
cdr3_aa: CASRLGTGLQPQHF
d_call: TRBD1
clone_size: .
j_call: TRBJ1-5
cdr3_length: 14
v_call: TRBV7-2

cdr3_nt: TGTGCCAGCAGTTTGGTTCCTCAGGGGGATTCACCCCTCCACTTT
cdr3_aa: CASSLVPQGDSPLHF
d_call: TRBD1
clone_size: .
j_call: TRBJ1-6
cdr3_length: 15
v_call: TRBV28

cdr3_nt: TGTGCCAGCAGCGGGGGACAGGGCCAATACAATGAGCAGTTCTTC
cdr3_aa: CASSGGQGQYNEQFF
d_call: TRBD1
clone_size: .
j_call: TRBJ2-1
cdr3_length: 15
v_call: TRBV5-6

cdr3_nt: TGTGCCAGCAGCACCCGACAGGTACAAGAGACCCAGTACTTC
cdr3_aa: CASSTRQVQETQYF
d_call: .
clone_size: .
j_call: TRBJ2-5
cdr3_length: 14
v_call: TRBV7-9

cdr3_nt: TGTGCCAGCAGCCTACTCACTGAAGCTTTCTTT
cdr3_aa: CASSLLTEAFF
d_call: .
clone_size: .
j_call: TRBJ1-1
cdr3_length: 11
v_call: TRBV11-2